This TCR beta chain was found in a study of preoperative IRX-2 immunotherapy in early breast cancer. V lost 1 base and J lost 5, with 6 bases in between. Germline-derived CDR1 and CDR2 are SEHNR and FQNEAQ (reference sequence). The CDR3 loop spans 13 amino acids. Only in-frame clones appear in the TCRdb table, and some are missing; sequencing was by immunoSEQ multiplex PCR. The table shows 28,000 or so clones, with around 91% occurring only once. Treatment reported: preoperative locoregional IRX-2 cytokine immunotherapy. Preoperative locoregional IRX-2 cytokine immunotherapy was tested in the phase Ib source study.

The sequence came from a human donor with breast cancer. This sample was obtained from a patient treated with IRX-2 immunotherapy. J is TRBJ1-5 and V is TRBV7-9; the D is unclear. The CDR3 region has the DNA TGTGCCAGCAGCTTAGACGGTCATCAGCCCCAGCATTTT. Translation: CASSLDGHQPQHF.